Presented here are 18 T cell receptor beta chains from one specimen sequenced in a study of blood T cell repertoires in COVID-19. Using immunoSEQ multiplex PCR, the repertoire was profiled, and TCRdb retains in-frame clones only, with some absent. The repertoire includes about 89,000 clones, 70% to 80% of them detected once, and around 49% sits in the top ten. Material for sequencing was peripheral blood. These receptors were collected from a human donor in a cohort sampled during active COVID-19.

The chain has TRBV5-1 and TRBJ1-1; TRBD1 might be the D (6 bases). Trimming removed 4 bases from V and 6 bases from J, with 16 bases in between. Germline V gene data show CDR1 as SGHRS and CDR2 as YFSETQ. The CDR3 runs 14 residues. The chain's CDR3 is CASSRDGGGAEAFF. CDR3 DNA: TGCGCCAGCAGCCGGGACGGGGGGGGCGCTGAAGCTTTCTTT.

The chain uses TRBV10-3 and TRBJ2-3; tentatively, D is TRBD1 (6 bases). The CDR3 is 16 residues long. CDR1 and CDR2 (germline): ENHRY, SYGVKD. Deletions cut 6 bases from V and 1 base from J, with 17 bases between. For the CDR3, the DNA is TGTGCCATCAGCTTGTCATGGGGGCTGCGCACAGATACGCAGTATTTT. Protein product: CAISLSWGLRTDTQYF.

The J gene is TRBJ2-4, the V gene TRBV13; 8 nucleotides line up with TRBD1. The V and J ends lost 1 base and 4 bases, in that order; junction bases with no gene match: 3. From germline, CDR1 is PRHDT and CDR2 FYEKMQ (reference sequence). The CDR3 contains 15 residues. The CDR3 spells CASSLAGGGKNIQYF. For the CDR3, the DNA is TGTGCCAGCAGCTTAGCAGGGGGCGGGAAAAACATTCAGTACTTC.

The chain employs TRBV5-1 and TRBJ2-5; 9 positions match TRBD1. The CDR3 length is 15 residues. Losses at the gene ends were 2 bases for V and 4 bases for J; bases not matched to a gene: 6. The germline gives CDR1 SGHRS, CDR2 YFSETQ. The DNA for the CDR3 is TGCGCCAGCAGCTTTAGGGACAGGGCCGTAGAGACCCAGTACTTC. Protein sequence: CASSFRDRAVETQYF.

This rearrangement joins TRBV29-1 to TRBJ2-5; TRBD2 matches 7 bases. The germline gives CDR1 SQVTM, CDR2 ANQGSEA. Trimming at V came to 7 bases and at J to 4 bases, leaving 6 bases not matched to a gene. This CDR3 is built from 12 residues. CDR3 in DNA: TGCAGCGGAGGGACGGGAGGAGAGACCCAGTACTTC. Encoded protein: CSGGTGGETQYF.

The V gene is TRBV6-1, the J gene TRBJ1-5, with 7 nucleotides matching TRBD1. The CDR3 runs to 15 residues. CDR1 is MNHNS and CDR2 is SASEGT in the germline V gene. The ends lost 5 bases at V and 1 base at J; junction bases unmatched: 5. The CDR3 DNA reads as TGTGCCAGCAGTCCCACAGGGGCGAGCAATCAGCCCCAGCATTTT. Translating gives CASSPTGASNQPQHF.

This chain connects TRBV7-3 to TRBJ2-3; D not resolved. V was clipped by 4 bases and J by 0 bases, with 8 bases between them. Per the germline V gene, CDR1 is SGHTA and CDR2 is FQGTGA. CDR3 length: 14 residues. The CDR3 coding sequence is TGTGCCAGCAGCTCGGGTCGGAGCACAGATACGCAGTATTTT. It yields the protein CASSSGRSTDTQYF.

The chain employs TRBV7-9 and TRBJ2-1, with 7 nucleotides matching TRBD1. The CDR3 covers 16 residues. Germline V gives CDR1 SEHNR, CDR2 FQNEAQ (reference sequence). With 5 bases clipped from V and 7 bases from J, the junction kept 14 bases outside the gene matches. The CDR3 region has the DNA TGTGCCAGCAGCCATATCTCCTACAGGGGTGAAAATGAGCAGTTCTTC. Translation gives CASSHISYRGENEQFF. The full variable domain, in which reference TRBV7-9 and TRBJ2-1 provide the parts outside the CDR3, is DTGVSQNPRHKITKRGQNVTFRCDPISEHNRLYWYRQTLGQGPEFLTYFQNEAQLEKSRLLSDRFSAERPKGSFSTLEIQRTEQGDSAMYLCASSHISYRGENEQFFGPGTRLTVL.

This clone was seen just once. The chain carries TRBV6-2 or TRBV6-3 and TRBJ2-3; 10 nucleotides line up with TRBD2. Germline CDR1 reads MNHEY; CDR2 reads SVGEGT. This CDR3 has 16 amino acids. After removal of 4 bases from V and 2 bases from J, the junction contained 6 bases not matched to a gene. CDR3 DNA: TGTGCCAGCAGTTTGGGGACTAGCGCAGTCACAGATACGCAGTATTTT. This gives the protein CASSLGTSAVTDTQYF.

This clone was observed a handful of times. The chain has TRBV30 and TRBJ2-4; 14 positions agree with TRBD2. In germline, CDR1 is GTSNPN, CDR2 SVGIG (reference sequence). Trimming took 2 bases from V and 0 from J; bases not matched to a gene: 15. There are 21 residues in the CDR3. For the CDR3, the DNA is TGTGCCTGGAGTCTAAGCAGGACTAGCGGGAGGCCAGAACTAGCCAAAAACATTCAGTACTTC. It yields the protein CAWSLSRTSGRPELAKNIQYF.

The chain carries TRBV7-2 and TRBJ2-1, with 7 bases aligning to TRBD2. The CDR3 is 18 residues long. Germline V CDR1 and CDR2: SGHTA, FQGNSA. With 0 bases clipped from V and 7 bases from J, the junction kept 15 bases outside the gene matches. CDR3 in DNA: TGTGCCAGCAGCTTAGCTCATCGAGCGGGGCCCGTTCGGAATGAGCAGTTCTTC. Amino acids: CASSLAHRAGPVRNEQFF. Full variable domain (remainder filled in from reference TRBV7-2 and TRBJ2-1): GAGVSQSPSNKVTEKGKDVELRCDPISGHTALYWYRQSLGQGLEFLIYFQGNSAPDKSGLPSDRFSAERTGGSVSTLTIQRTQQEDSAVYLCASSLAHRAGPVRNEQFFGPGTRLTVL.

The V and J genes are TRBV19 and TRBJ1-2; weak D call: TRBD1 (5 bases). Trimming took off 5 bases at V and 3 bases at J, with 13 bases between the two ends. Germline lookup yields CDR1 LNHDA and CDR2 SQIVND (reference sequence). This CDR3 has 14 amino acids. This CDR3 is CASSWGPGDYGYTF. The DNA for the CDR3 is TGTGCCAGTAGTTGGGGCCCGGGAGACTATGGCTACACCTTC.

The chain couples TRBV7-2 to TRBJ2-2, with a tentative D call TRBD1 (6 bases). The CDR3 spans 16 residues. The germline V gene has CDR1 SGHTA and CDR2 FQGNSA. Trimming stripped 4 bases from V and 0 bases from J, with 12 bases between. CDR3 DNA sequence: TGTGCCAGCAGCTGGACAGCGCGAACGAACACCGGGGAGCTGTTTTTT. This gives the protein CASSWTARTNTGELFF.

The chain is built from TRBV24-1 and TRBJ1-2; 11 bases line up with TRBD1. The germline V gene encodes CDR1 KGHDR and CDR2 SFDVKD. The CDR3 is made up of 13 amino acids. V lost 5 bases, J lost 7 bases, and 2 bases stayed unmatched. CDR3 region: CATSGTGGLGYTF. Written as DNA, the CDR3 is TGTGCCACCAGTGGGACAGGGGGCCTTGGCTACACCTTC.

CDR3 sequence: CASTLTGGTDTQYF. The CDR3 DNA is TGTGCCAGCACCTTGACAGGGGGCACAGATACGCAGTATTTT. The V gene is TRBV6-5, the J gene TRBJ2-3, with 8 bases that match TRBD1. The ends lost 7 bases at V and 1 base at J; junction bases unmatched: 4. The CDR3 runs 14 residues. Germline assignment: CDR1 MNHEY and CDR2 SVGAGI.

The rearrangement uses TRBV7-2 and TRBJ1-1; 7 bases map to TRBD1. The CDR3 loop spans 13 amino acids. The V and J ends lost 1 base and 11 bases, in that order; junction bases with no gene match: 7. The germline V gene has CDR1 SGHTA and CDR2 FQGNSA. The CDR3 region is CASSLGIRGEAFF. The DNA of the CDR3 is TGTGCCAGCAGCTTAGGTATCAGGGGGGAGGCTTTCTTT.

This rearrangement joins TRBV5-8 to TRBJ1-2; TRBD1 is a possible D gene (5 bases). Per the germline V gene, CDR1 is SGHTS and CDR2 is YDEGEE. The CDR3 runs 13 residues. V was cut by 6 bases and J by 5 bases, with 14 bases left in between. Here the CDR3 reads CASTIRGPYGYTF. CDR3 nucleotides: TGTGCCAGCACCATAAGGGGCCCGTATGGCTACACCTTC.

V usage is TRBV25-1 and J usage is TRBJ2-7; perhaps TRBD1 as D (6 bases). The V and J ends lost 3 bases and 11 bases respectively, with 20 bases between them. The CDR3 length is 14 residues. Per the germline V gene, CDR1 is MGHDK and CDR2 is SYGVNS. Here the CDR3 DNA reads TGTGCCAGCAGTGACCTTCAGACAGGTCCCCCAAAGTACTTC. Translation: CASSDLQTGPPKYF.